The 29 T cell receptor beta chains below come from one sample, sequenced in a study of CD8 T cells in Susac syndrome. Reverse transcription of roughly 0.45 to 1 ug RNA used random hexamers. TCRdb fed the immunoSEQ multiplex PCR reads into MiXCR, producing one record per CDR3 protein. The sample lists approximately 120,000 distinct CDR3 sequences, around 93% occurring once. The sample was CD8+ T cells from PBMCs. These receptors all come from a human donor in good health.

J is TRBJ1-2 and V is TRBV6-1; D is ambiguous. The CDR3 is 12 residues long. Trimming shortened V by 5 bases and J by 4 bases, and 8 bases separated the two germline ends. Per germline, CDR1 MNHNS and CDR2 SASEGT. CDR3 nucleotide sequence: TGTGCCAGCAGTCCCCGGGCCTATGGCTACACCTTC. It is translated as CASSPRAYGYTF.

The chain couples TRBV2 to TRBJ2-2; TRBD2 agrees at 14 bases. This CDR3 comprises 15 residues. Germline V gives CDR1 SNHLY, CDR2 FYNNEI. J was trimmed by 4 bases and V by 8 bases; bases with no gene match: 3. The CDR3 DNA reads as TGTGCCAGCCATGGGACTAGCGGGGGCACCGGGGAGCTGTTTTTT. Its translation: CASHGTSGGTGELFF.

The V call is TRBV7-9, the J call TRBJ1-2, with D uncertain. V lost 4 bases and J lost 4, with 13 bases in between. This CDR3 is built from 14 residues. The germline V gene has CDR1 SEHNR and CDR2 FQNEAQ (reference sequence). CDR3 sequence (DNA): TGTGCCAGCAGCTCCGGCGGCACCTTCTATGGCTACACCTTC. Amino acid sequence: CASSSGGTFYGYTF.

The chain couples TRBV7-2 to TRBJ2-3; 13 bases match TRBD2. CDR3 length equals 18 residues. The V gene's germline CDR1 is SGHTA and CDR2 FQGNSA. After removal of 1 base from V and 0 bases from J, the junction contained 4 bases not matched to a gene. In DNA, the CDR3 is TGTGCCAGCAGCTTAGTAGGACTAGCGGGGGCAAGCACAGATACGCAGTATTTT. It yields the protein CASSLVGLAGASTDTQYF.

CDR3 sequence (DNA): TGTGCCAGCAGCCAAGATGAATCCAGCGGGGGGAATGAGCAGTTCTTC. Protein sequence: CASSQDESSGGNEQFF. The chain joins TRBV4-2 to TRBJ2-1; 9 nucleotides match TRBD2. The ends lost 0 bases at V and 7 bases at J; junction bases unmatched: 7. Germline CDR1 LGHNA, CDR2 YNFKEQ. The CDR3 is 16 residues long.

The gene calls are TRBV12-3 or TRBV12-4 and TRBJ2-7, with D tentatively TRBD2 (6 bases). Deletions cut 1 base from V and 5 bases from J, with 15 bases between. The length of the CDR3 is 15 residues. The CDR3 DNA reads TGTGCCAGCAGTTTAGAGGCGGGGCTATCAAACGAGCAGTACTTC. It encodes CASSLEAGLSNEQYF.

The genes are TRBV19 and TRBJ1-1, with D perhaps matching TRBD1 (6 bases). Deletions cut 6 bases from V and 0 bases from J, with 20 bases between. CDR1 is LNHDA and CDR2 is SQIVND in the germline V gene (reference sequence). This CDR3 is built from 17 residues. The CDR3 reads CASSPRGPGVMNTEAFF. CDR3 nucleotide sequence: TGTGCCAGTAGCCCTCGTGGGCCAGGGGTTATGAACACTGAAGCTTTCTTT.

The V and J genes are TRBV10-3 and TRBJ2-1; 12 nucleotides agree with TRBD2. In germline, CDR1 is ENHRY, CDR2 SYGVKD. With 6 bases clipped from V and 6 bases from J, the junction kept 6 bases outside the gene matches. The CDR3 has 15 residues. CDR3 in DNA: TGTGCCATCAGGGACCTAGCGGGAGGGAGCAATGAGCAGTTCTTC. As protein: CAIRDLAGGSNEQFF.

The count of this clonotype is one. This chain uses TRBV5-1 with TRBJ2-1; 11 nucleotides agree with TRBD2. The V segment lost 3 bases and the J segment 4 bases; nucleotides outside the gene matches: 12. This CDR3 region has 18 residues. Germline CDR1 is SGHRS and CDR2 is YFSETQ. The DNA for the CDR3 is TGCGCCAGCAGCTCTCTTAGCGGGAGGGGAGTACCGTACAATGAGCAGTTCTTC. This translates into CASSSLSGRGVPYNEQFF.

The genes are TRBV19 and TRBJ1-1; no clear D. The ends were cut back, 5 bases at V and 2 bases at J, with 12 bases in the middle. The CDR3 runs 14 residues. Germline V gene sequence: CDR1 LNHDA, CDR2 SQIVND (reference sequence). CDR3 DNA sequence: TGTGCCAGTAGTCGAGAAGGGCGAAACACTGAAGCTTTCTTT. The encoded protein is CASSREGRNTEAFF. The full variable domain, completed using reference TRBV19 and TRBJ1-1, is DGGITQSPKYLFRKEGQNVTLSCEQNLNHDAMYWYRQDPGQGLRLIYYSQIVNDFQKGDIAEGYSVSREKKESFPLTVTSAQKNPTAFYLCASSREGRNTEAFFGQGTRLTVV.

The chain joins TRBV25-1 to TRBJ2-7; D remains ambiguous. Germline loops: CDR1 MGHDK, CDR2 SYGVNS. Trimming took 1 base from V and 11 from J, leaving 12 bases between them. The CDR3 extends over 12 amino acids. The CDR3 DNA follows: TGTGCCAGCAGTGAATCTCAGGTTCCCGAGTACTTC. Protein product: CASSESQVPEYF.

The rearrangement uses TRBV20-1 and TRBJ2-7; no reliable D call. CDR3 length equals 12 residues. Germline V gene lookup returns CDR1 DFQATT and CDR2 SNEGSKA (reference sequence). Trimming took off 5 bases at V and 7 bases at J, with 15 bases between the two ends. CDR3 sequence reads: CSAVGPPREQYF. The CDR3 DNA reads TGCAGTGCTGTCGGGCCACCCCGGGAGCAGTACTTC.

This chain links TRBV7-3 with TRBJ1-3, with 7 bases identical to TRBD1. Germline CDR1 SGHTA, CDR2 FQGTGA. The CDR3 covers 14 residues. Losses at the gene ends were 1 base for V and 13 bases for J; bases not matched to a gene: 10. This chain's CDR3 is CASSLIPDGQEIYF. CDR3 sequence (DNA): TGTGCCAGCAGCTTAATTCCCGACGGACAGGAGATATATTTT.

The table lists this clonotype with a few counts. CDR3 sequence reads: CASSQGGSAYEQYF. CDR3 coding DNA: TGCGCCAGCAGCCAAGGTGGGAGCGCCTACGAGCAGTACTTC. The chain is built from TRBV4-1 and TRBJ2-7; maybe TRBD2 (5 bases). The CDR3 length is 14 residues. The germline V and J ends were trimmed by 1 base and 2 bases, with 9 bases remaining between them. Germline lookup yields CDR1 MGHRA and CDR2 YSYEKL.

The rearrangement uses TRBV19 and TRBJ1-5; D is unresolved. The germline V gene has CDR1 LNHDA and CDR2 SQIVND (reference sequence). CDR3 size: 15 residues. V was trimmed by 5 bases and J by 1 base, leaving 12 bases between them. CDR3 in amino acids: CASSSEGISNQPQHF. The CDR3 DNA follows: TGTGCCAGTAGTTCTGAAGGAATAAGCAATCAGCCCCAGCATTTT.

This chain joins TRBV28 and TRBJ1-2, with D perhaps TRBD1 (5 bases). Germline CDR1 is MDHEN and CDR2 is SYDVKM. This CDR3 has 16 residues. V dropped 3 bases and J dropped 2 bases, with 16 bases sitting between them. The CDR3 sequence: CASSFVRAGPNYGYTF. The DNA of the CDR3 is TGTGCCAGCAGTTTTGTCAGGGCAGGCCCGAACTATGGCTACACCTTC.

The CDR3, as DNA: TGTGCCAGTAGTATCGGGCCTAATCAGCCCCAGCATTTT. Amino acid sequence: CASSIGPNQPQHF. This rearrangement joins TRBV19 to TRBJ1-5, with D uncertain. The V gene lost 3 bases and the J gene lost 4 bases, with 7 bases spanning the gap. Germline V gene lookup returns CDR1 LNHDA and CDR2 SQIVND (reference sequence). The CDR3 has 13 residues.

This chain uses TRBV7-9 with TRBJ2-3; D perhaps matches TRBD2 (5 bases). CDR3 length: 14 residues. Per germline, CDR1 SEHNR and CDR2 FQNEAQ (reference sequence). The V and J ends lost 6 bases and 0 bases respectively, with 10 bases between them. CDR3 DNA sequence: TGTGCCAGCAGATACGAGCGGAGCACAGATACGCAGTATTTT. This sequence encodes CASRYERSTDTQYF.

This CDR3 reads CASSRVGVLNEQFF. DNA of the CDR3: TGTGCCAGCAGCCGGGTGGGGGTGCTGAATGAGCAGTTCTTC. The gene calls are TRBV6-1 and TRBJ2-1, with D tentatively TRBD1 or TRBD2 (5 bases each). Germline CDR1 and CDR2: MNHNS and SASEGT. CDR3 length equals 14 residues. Trimming cost V 6 bases and J 7 bases, with 16 bases left between them.

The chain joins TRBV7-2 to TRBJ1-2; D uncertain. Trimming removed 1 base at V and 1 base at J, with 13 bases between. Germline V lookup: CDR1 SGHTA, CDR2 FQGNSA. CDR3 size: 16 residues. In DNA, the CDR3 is TGTGCCAGCAGCTTAGAGATGTGGTCTGATAACTATGGCTACACCTTC. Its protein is CASSLEMWSDNYGYTF.

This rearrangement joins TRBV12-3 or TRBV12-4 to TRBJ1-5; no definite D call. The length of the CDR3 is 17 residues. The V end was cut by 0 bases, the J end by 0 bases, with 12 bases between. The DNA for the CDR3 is TGTGCCAGCAGTTTAGCGCTAGGGCAGCTTAGCAATCAGCCCCAGCATTTT. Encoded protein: CASSLALGQLSNQPQHF.

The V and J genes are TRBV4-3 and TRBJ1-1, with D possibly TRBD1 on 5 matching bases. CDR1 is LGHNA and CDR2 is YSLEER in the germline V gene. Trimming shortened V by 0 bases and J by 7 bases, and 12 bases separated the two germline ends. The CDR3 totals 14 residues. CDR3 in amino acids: CASSQDGRAIEAFF. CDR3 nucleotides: TGCGCCAGCAGCCAAGATGGCAGGGCCATTGAAGCTTTCTTT.

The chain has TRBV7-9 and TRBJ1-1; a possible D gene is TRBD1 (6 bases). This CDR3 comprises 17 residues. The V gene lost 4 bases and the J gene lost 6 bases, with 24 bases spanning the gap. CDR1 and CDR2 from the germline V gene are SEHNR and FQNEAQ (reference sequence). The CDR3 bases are TGTGCCAGCAGCTCCACCGTGGGGGGGGCCGCCTTAGCTGAAGCTTTCTTT. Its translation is CASSSTVGGAALAEAFF.

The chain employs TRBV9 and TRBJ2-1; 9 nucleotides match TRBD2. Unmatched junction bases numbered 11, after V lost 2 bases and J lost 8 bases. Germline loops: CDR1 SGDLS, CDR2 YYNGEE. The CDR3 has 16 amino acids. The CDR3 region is CASSVSAGGPGDEQFF. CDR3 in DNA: TGTGCCAGCAGCGTTTCGGCGGGAGGGCCAGGGGATGAGCAGTTCTTC.

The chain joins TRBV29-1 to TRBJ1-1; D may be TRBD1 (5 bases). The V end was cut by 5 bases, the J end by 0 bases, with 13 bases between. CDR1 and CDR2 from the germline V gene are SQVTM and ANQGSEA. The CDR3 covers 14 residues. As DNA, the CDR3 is TGCAGCGTTAGGGGCACCACTATGAACACTGAAGCTTTCTTT. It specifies CSVRGTTMNTEAFF.

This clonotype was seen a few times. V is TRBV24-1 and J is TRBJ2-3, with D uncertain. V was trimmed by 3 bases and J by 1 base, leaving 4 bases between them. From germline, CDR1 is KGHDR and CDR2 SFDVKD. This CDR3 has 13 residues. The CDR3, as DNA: TGTGCCACCAGTGATGGAGGCACAGATACGCAGTATTTT. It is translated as CATSDGGTDTQYF.

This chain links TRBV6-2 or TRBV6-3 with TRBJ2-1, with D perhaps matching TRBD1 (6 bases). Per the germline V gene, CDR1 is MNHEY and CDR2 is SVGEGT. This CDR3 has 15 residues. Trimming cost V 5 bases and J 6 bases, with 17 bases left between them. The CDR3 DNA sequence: TGTGCCAGCAGTGCTACGCACAGGGACGGCAATGAGCAGTTCTTC. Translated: CASSATHRDGNEQFF.

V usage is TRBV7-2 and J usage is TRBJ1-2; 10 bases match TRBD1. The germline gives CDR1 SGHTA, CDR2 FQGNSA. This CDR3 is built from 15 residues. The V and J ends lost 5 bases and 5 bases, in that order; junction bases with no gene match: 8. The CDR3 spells CASSRGQGVGYGYTF. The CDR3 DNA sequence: TGTGCCAGCAGCCGAGGACAGGGGGTTGGATATGGCTACACCTTC. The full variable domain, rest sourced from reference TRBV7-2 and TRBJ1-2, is GAGVSQSPSNKVTEKGKDVELRCDPISGHTALYWYRQSLGQGLEFLIYFQGNSAPDKSGLPSDRFSAERTGGSVSTLTIQRTQQEDSAVYLCASSRGQGVGYGYTFGSGTRLTVV.

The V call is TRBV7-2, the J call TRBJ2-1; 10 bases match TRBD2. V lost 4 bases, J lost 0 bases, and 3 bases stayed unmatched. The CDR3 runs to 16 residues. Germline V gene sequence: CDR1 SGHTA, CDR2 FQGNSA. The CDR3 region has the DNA TGTGCCAGCAGCTGGGGACTAGCGAGCTCCTACAATGAGCAGTTCTTC. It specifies CASSWGLASSYNEQFF.